This T cell receptor beta chain was captured in a study of cytomegalovirus exposure and HLA in healthy donors. This CDR3 is 14 amino acids long. Trimming left V 4 bases short and J 7 bases short, with 12 bases between. Germline lookup yields CDR1 SGHNT and CDR2 YYREEE (reference sequence). Comments on this clone: Its target is not known.

PCR involved 60 Vbeta and 13 Jbeta primers. Clones were sequenced by immunoSEQ multiplex PCR, and TCRdb holds only the in-frame ones, with some missing. The sample gives about 210,000 clones, 65% to 85% of which show up once; over 1.5% is in the top ten. Study-level findings and limits: Reportedly, cytomegalovirus status was diagnosed with high sensitivity and specificity. Confirmation in vitro established that a few CMV-associated chains were specific for CMV antigens. Cytomegalovirus association was assigned to more than 150 TCR beta chains.

The chain uses TRBV5-4 and TRBJ1-6; a weak D match, TRBD1 (6 bases). The receptor comes from a man aged 40-55 years in good health and CMV-seropositive. The source material was PBMCs. The CDR3 spells CASSLGGGNSPLHF. The CDR3 region has the DNA TGTGCCAGCAGCCTGGGAGGGGGAAATTCACCCCTCCACTTT. Full variable domain (outside the CDR3, taken from reference TRBV5-4 and TRBJ1-6): ETGVTQSPTHLIKTRGQQVTLRCSSQSGHNTVSWYQQALGQGPQFIFQYYREEENGRGNFPPRFSGLQFPNYSSELNVNALELDDSALYLCASSLGGGNSPLHFGNGTRLTVT.